These 28 T cell receptor beta chains share one sample of origin, sequenced in a study of cytomegalovirus exposure and HLA in healthy donors. The PCR used 60 Vbeta and 13 Jbeta primers. TCRdb's table, derived via immunoSEQ multiplex PCR, lists solely in-frame clones and lacks some. The sample consists of 210,000 or so clones, 75% to 90% of them appearing once. Specimen: PBMCs. The source is a woman aged 18-30 years in good health and CMV-seronegative.

The chain combines TRBV6-1 with TRBJ1-1; D possibly corresponds to TRBD1 (5 bases). V lost 7 bases, J lost 1 base, and 10 bases lay in between. CDR3 length: 13 residues. The V gene's germline CDR1 is MNHNS and CDR2 SASEGT. CDR3 sequence: CASNRRSNTEAFF. The CDR3 nucleotides are TGTGCCAGCAACAGGCGGTCGAACACTGAAGCTTTCTTT.

This chain links TRBV6-1 with TRBJ2-1; TRBD2 aligns across 11 bases. This CDR3 region has 15 residues. Trimming at V came to 1 base and at J to 9 bases, leaving 5 bases not matched to a gene. Germline assignment: CDR1 MNHNS and CDR2 SASEGT. In DNA form, the CDR3 reads TGTGCCAGCAGTGAAGTAGCGGGGGGGCTAAGTGAGCAGTTCTTC. Translated: CASSEVAGGLSEQFF.

The J gene is TRBJ1-5, the V gene TRBV18; maybe TRBD1 (6 bases). CDR3 length equals 17 residues. Germline CDR1 is KGHSH and CDR2 is LQKENI. V lost 5 bases and J 0 bases, leaving 17 bases between the germline ends. In DNA, the CDR3 is TGTGCCAGCTCATCTATGATAGGACAGTATAGCAATCAGCCCCAGCATTTT. Protein sequence: CASSSMIGQYSNQPQHF.

V and J are TRBV7-3 and TRBJ2-1; 9 bases agree with TRBD2. CDR3 length: 16 residues. The J segment lost 5 bases and the V segment lost 2 bases, leaving 7 bases of the junction unmatched. Germline CDR1 and CDR2: SGHTA and FQGTGA. CDR3 protein: CASSLSSGTLDNEQFF. CDR3 nucleotide sequence: TGTGCCAGCAGCTTATCTAGCGGGACCTTAGACAATGAGCAGTTCTTC.

The chain employs TRBV27 and TRBJ2-7; 10 bases match TRBD2. CDR1 and CDR2 from the germline V gene are MNHEY and SMNVEV (reference sequence). V was clipped by 6 bases and J by 7 bases; unmatched bases: 12. The CDR3 runs to 15 residues. As DNA, the CDR3 is TGTGCCAGCAGCGCCTATAGCGGGAGGCTTGGGGAGCAGTACTTC. This translates into CASSAYSGRLGEQYF.

The chain uses TRBV4-1 and TRBJ2-1, with 12 nucleotides matching TRBD2. V was pared by 1 base and J by 3 bases, with 4 bases of the junction left unmatched. This CDR3 is built from 17 residues. Germline CDR1 and CDR2: MGHRA and YSYEKL. CDR3 amino acids: CASSQGTSGKIYNEQFF. DNA of the CDR3: TGCGCCAGCAGCCAAGGGACTAGCGGGAAGATCTACAATGAGCAGTTCTTC.

CDR3 DNA sequence: TGTGCCAGCAGCCAAGGGGCTAGCGGGAGGAGGCAGGGGACCCAGTACTTC. Translation: CASSQGASGRRQGTQYF. This chain links TRBV4-2 with TRBJ2-5; 11 nucleotides match TRBD2. The CDR3 sequence is 17 residues long. J lost 7 bases, V lost 1 base, and 11 bases had no gene match. Germline loops: CDR1 LGHNA, CDR2 YNFKEQ.

This clone was seen once. This chain links TRBV6-5 with TRBJ2-7, with TRBD2 matching over 7 bases. Per the germline V gene, CDR1 is MNHEY and CDR2 is SVGAGI. J gave up 7 bases and V 4 bases, and 16 bases lay outside the gene matches. CDR3 length equals 16 residues. CDR3 coding DNA: TGTGCCAGCAGTTCCCGGCTTGGCAGGGAGGGTTGGGAGCAGTACTTC. Protein product: CASSSRLGREGWEQYF.

This chain uses TRBV5-4 with TRBJ2-3, with 10 bases lining up with TRBD1. The length of the CDR3 is 14 residues. Germline CDR1 is SGHNT and CDR2 is YYREEE (reference sequence). Trimming cost V 6 bases and J 4 bases; bases outside gene matches: 5. The CDR3 bases are TGTGCCAGCACGCCAGGGACAGGGGCAGATACGCAGTATTTT. This sequence encodes CASTPGTGADTQYF.

This chain connects TRBV7-2 to TRBJ1-6; D not resolved. This CDR3 region has 14 residues. Germline-derived CDR1 and CDR2 are SGHTA and FQGNSA. Trimming left V 2 bases short and J 5 bases short, with 7 bases between. DNA for the CDR3: TGTGCCAGCAGCTTACTCCAGAATAATTCACCCCTCCACTTT. Amino acids: CASSLLQNNSPLHF.

V usage is TRBV5-8 and J usage is TRBJ2-2; a weak D match, TRBD1 (5 bases). Germline CDR1 is SGHTS and CDR2 is YDEGEE. The CDR3 has 15 residues. The V end was cut by 0 bases, the J end by 3 bases, with 9 bases between. Here the CDR3 reads CASSLDTGYTGELFF. The CDR3 DNA follows: TGTGCCAGCAGCTTGGATACAGGTTACACCGGGGAGCTGTTTTTT.

This sequence joins TRBV5-1 and TRBJ2-5; tentatively, D is TRBD1 (7 bases). Looked up from germline, CDR1 is SGHRS and CDR2 is YFSETQ. V was trimmed by 4 bases and J by 2 bases, leaving 15 bases between them. CDR3 length: 15 amino acids. CDR3 bases: TGCGCCAGCAGCGTCACAGGGGCGGGACAAGAGACCCAGTACTTC. This sequence encodes CASSVTGAGQETQYF.

The J gene is TRBJ2-2, the V gene TRBV4-1; 10 nucleotides match TRBD1. Per the germline V gene, CDR1 is MGHRA and CDR2 is YSYEKL. V lost 4 bases to trimming and J lost 4 bases; unmatched junction nucleotides: 9. CDR3 size: 17 residues. In nucleotides, the CDR3 is TGCGCCAGCAGCCCATATACCTGGGACAGGGGCACCGGGGAGCTGTTTTTT. Translated, it gives CASSPYTWDRGTGELFF.

The chain recombines TRBV10-3 with TRBJ2-1; the match to TRBD2 covers 10 bases. This CDR3 spans 12 amino acids. Germline V gene lookup returns CDR1 ENHRY and CDR2 SYGVKD. V shed 10 bases and J 10 bases; nucleotides not matched to a gene: 7. As DNA, the CDR3 is TGTGCCACTAGCGGGAGTGGGGTGGAGCAGTTCTTC. Amino acid sequence: CATSGSGVEQFF.

The chain is built from TRBV10-1 and TRBJ2-2; a weak D match, TRBD1 (6 bases). Deletions cut 4 bases from V and 5 bases from J, with 11 bases between. CDR1 is WNHNN and CDR2 is SYGVQD in the germline V gene (reference sequence). This CDR3 has 14 residues. CDR3 in amino acids: CASSVQGKTGELFF. As DNA, the CDR3 is TGCGCCAGCAGTGTCCAGGGGAAGACCGGGGAGCTGTTTTTT.

The chain combines TRBV6-1 with TRBJ2-1; 7 bases are a match to TRBD1. The junction had 12 bases not matched to a gene; V was cut back by 8 bases and J by 8 bases. The CDR3 totals 14 residues. From germline, CDR1 is MNHNS and CDR2 SASEGT. The CDR3 region is CASVTGSVIDEQFF. As DNA, the CDR3 is TGTGCCAGCGTGACAGGGAGCGTTATAGATGAGCAGTTCTTC.

The J gene is TRBJ1-3, the V gene TRBV6-1; tentatively, D is TRBD1 (5 bases). The V gene lost 0 bases and the J gene lost 1 base, with 10 bases spanning the gap. The CDR3 spans 16 residues. Germline V gives CDR1 MNHNS, CDR2 SASEGT. The CDR3 DNA sequence: TGTGCCAGCAGTGAAGCAATCAGGGTTTCTGGAAACACCATATATTTT. Translating it yields CASSEAIRVSGNTIYF.

This chain connects TRBV5-1 to TRBJ1-4, with 9 bases identical to TRBD1. CDR1 is SGHRS, CDR2 YFSETQ, per germline. The J segment lost 6 bases and the V segment lost 4 bases, leaving 13 bases of the junction unmatched. This CDR3 is 17 amino acids long. The chain's CDR3 is CASSVTNRGRRDEKLFF. The DNA for the CDR3 is TGCGCCAGCAGCGTGACGAACAGGGGGCGACGGGATGAAAAACTGTTTTTT.

The chain carries TRBV7-9 and TRBJ2-1, with 9 bases that match TRBD2. The length of the CDR3 is 17 residues. In germline, CDR1 is SEHNR, CDR2 FQNEAQ (reference sequence). Trimming took 7 bases from V and 2 from J; bases not matched to a gene: 12. The CDR3 nucleotides read TGTGCCAGCATCCCCGCAGGGCTAGCGGGAACCTACAATGAGCAGTTCTTC. Translation: CASIPAGLAGTYNEQFF. Complete variable domain (other parts from reference TRBV7-9 and TRBJ2-1): DTGVSQNPRHKITKRGQNVTFRCDPISEHNRLYWYRQTLGQGPEFLTYFQNEAQLEKSRLLSDRFSAERPKGSFSTLEIQRTEQGDSAMYLCASIPAGLAGTYNEQFFGPGTRLTVL.

The rearrangement links TRBV13 to TRBJ2-1, with a possible D match to TRBD1 (6 bases). Germline loops: CDR1 PRHDT, CDR2 FYEKMQ (reference sequence). The CDR3 has 16 amino acids. Trimming took off 5 bases at V and 4 bases at J, with 18 bases between the two ends. The DNA for the CDR3 is TGTGCCAGCAGCCTCCAGGGGACGGATCTATACAATGAGCAGTTCTTC. Translation gives CASSLQGTDLYNEQFF.

The rearrangement joins TRBV4-3 to TRBJ1-1, with D possibly matching TRBD1 (5 bases). Germline lookup yields CDR1 LGHNA and CDR2 YSLEER. The CDR3 runs to 15 residues. V lost 7 bases to trimming and J lost 1 base, with 16 bases between them. CDR3 nucleotides: TGCGCCAGCACCCCTTATCGGGGGGGGAACACTGAAGCTTTCTTT. Translation gives CASTPYRGGNTEAFF.

CDR3 DNA sequence: TGTGCCAGCAGCCAAGGGGGACTAGCGTGGGATGAGCAGTTCTTC. Protein product: CASSQGGLAWDEQFF. The chain links TRBV4-2 to TRBJ2-1, with TRBD2 identical over 10 bases. Trimming cost V 1 base and J 8 bases; bases outside gene matches: 5. Germline V gene data show CDR1 as LGHNA and CDR2 as YNFKEQ. The CDR3 is made up of 15 amino acids.

The J gene is TRBJ2-6, the V gene TRBV4-1; 7 bases match TRBD1. The V gene's germline CDR1 is MGHRA and CDR2 YSYEKL. V lost 3 bases, J lost 0 bases, and 5 bases stayed unmatched. The CDR3 loop spans 17 amino acids. The CDR3 coding sequence is TGCGCCAGCAGCCAGGGACAGATACTCTCTGGGGCCAACGTCCTGACTTTC. Its protein is CASSQGQILSGANVLTF.

The chain carries TRBV27 and TRBJ2-7; D gene ambiguous. Germline V gives CDR1 MNHEY, CDR2 SMNVEV (reference sequence). V was trimmed by 4 bases and J by 3 bases, leaving 10 bases between them. The CDR3 spans 13 residues. The CDR3 loop reads CASSSRGSYEQYF. CDR3 in DNA: TGTGCCAGCAGTTCGCGAGGCAGCTACGAGCAGTACTTC.

This chain joins TRBV15 and TRBJ2-7; D ambiguous. The CDR3 extends over 17 amino acids. V shed 4 bases and J shed 7 bases, with 26 bases lying between them. Germline assignment: CDR1 LNHNV and CDR2 YYDKDF (reference sequence). CDR3 sequence reads: CATSTPRGTASLREQYF. In DNA form, the CDR3 reads TGTGCCACCAGCACCCCAAGAGGCACGGCCAGTTTAAGGGAGCAGTACTTC.

This rearrangement joins TRBV4-3 to TRBJ1-3; maybe TRBD1 (5 bases). Germline CDR1 is LGHNA and CDR2 is YSLEER. Trimming pared 0 bases from V and 0 bases from J, leaving 12 bases between. This CDR3 contains 17 residues. CDR3: CASSQDRGLNSGNTIYF. As DNA, the CDR3 is TGCGCCAGCAGCCAAGATCGGGGACTGAACTCTGGAAACACCATATATTTT.

The rearrangement uses TRBV6-5 and TRBJ1-4; TRBD1 is a possible D gene (5 bases). Germline CDR1 and CDR2: MNHEY and SVGAGI. Trimming took off 8 bases at V and 5 bases at J, with 12 bases between the two ends. This CDR3 has 13 amino acids. The CDR3 here is CASEVQGNEKLFF. Written as DNA, the CDR3 is TGTGCCAGCGAAGTCCAGGGCAATGAAAAACTGTTTTTT.

The chain carries TRBV5-4 and TRBJ1-2, with D possibly matching TRBD1 (5 bases). The germline V and J ends were trimmed by 0 bases and 7 bases, with 13 bases remaining between them. In germline, CDR1 is SGHNT, CDR2 YYREEE (reference sequence). The CDR3 sequence is 14 residues long. CDR3 coding DNA: TGTGCCAGCAGCTTGGGGGGGGTCCAGGGTGGCTACACCTTC. Translating gives CASSLGGVQGGYTF.